The 5 T cell receptor beta chains below all came from one sample that was sequenced in a study of regulatory T cells in long-lasting Graves disease. As for time point: newly diagnosed GD, antithyroid drugs for less than 3 months. PBMCs provided the RNA from which the TCR library was made. Construction of the TCR beta libraries employed iRepertoire HTBI primers in conjunction with Arm-PCR of CDR3 regions. TCRdb reprocessed the multiplex PCR reads via MiXCR and lists one record per CDR3 protein. The repertoire consists of around 420,000 distinct CDR3 sequences, with 15% to 18% occurring once and the leading ten covering about a fifth. Sample: peripheral blood mononuclear cells (PBMCs), taken at new diagnosis, from a patient treated with antithyroid drugs. Source of these receptors: a female donor with Graves disease.

At least ten counts were recorded for this clonotype. The chain uses TRBV14 and TRBJ1-2; the D gene is possibly TRBD1 (5 bases). The V gene lost 4 bases and the J gene lost 0 bases, with 15 bases spanning the gap. The germline gives CDR1 SGHDN, CDR2 FVKESK. This CDR3 is built from 16 residues. CDR3 DNA: TGTGCCAGCAGCCCCGGGGACGGGAGAGCTAACTATGGCTACACCTTC. It is translated as CASSPGDGRANYGYTF. The variable domain in full, completed from reference TRBV14 and TRBJ1-2, reads EAGVTQFPSHSVIEKGQTVTLRCDPISGHDNLYWYRRVMGKEIKFLLHFVKESKQDESGMPNNRFLAERTGGTYSTLKVQPAELEDSGVYFCASSPGDGRANYGYTFGSGTRLTVV.

This clonotype was found a few times. A single base is all that separates this from a far larger clone, so a read error is likely. The genes are TRBV12-3 or TRBV12-4 and TRBJ2-7; 11 bases fit TRBD2. This CDR3 has 15 residues. Germline trimming cut 7 bases from V and 7 bases from J; bases unmatched to any gene: 12. DNA of the CDR3: TGTGCCAGCACCCTAGCGGGAGGTCTCTACAATGAGCAGTACTTC. As protein: CASTLAGGLYNEQYF.

The chain recombines TRBV30 with TRBJ1-2; D call uncertain. This CDR3 contains 14 residues. Germline V gene lookup returns CDR1 GTSNPN and CDR2 SVGIG (reference sequence). V was cut by 5 bases and J by 4 bases, with 17 bases left in between. Written as DNA, the CDR3 is TGTGCCTGGGGGATCCTCGGCAAAGGCTATGGCTACACCTTC. Translated, it gives CAWGILGKGYGYTF. The variable domain in full, completed from reference TRBV30 and TRBJ1-2, reads SQTIHQWPATLVQPVGSPLSLECTVEGTSNPNLYWYRQAAGRGLQLLFYSVGIGQISSEVPQNLSASRPQDRQFILSSKKLLLSDSGFYLCAWGILGKGYGYTFGSGTRLTVV.

This clonotype was seen a few times. The chain is built from TRBV20-1 and TRBJ1-6, with D perhaps matching TRBD1 (5 bases). Looked up from germline, CDR1 is DFQATT and CDR2 is SNEGSKA (reference sequence). The CDR3 loop spans 15 amino acids. V shed 3 bases and J shed 5 bases, with 14 bases lying between them. CDR3 in amino acids: CSASLGGMDNSPLHF. The CDR3 DNA is TGCAGTGCTAGCCTGGGGGGAATGGATAATTCACCCCTCCACTTT.

In this sample, this clonotype turned up many times. This chain uses TRBV7-9 with TRBJ2-3, with D maybe TRBD2 (7 bases). CDR1 SEHNR and CDR2 FQNEAQ come from the germline V gene (reference sequence). Between the trimmed V and J ends, which lost 4 bases and 2 bases, there was a span of 19 bases. The CDR3 covers 17 residues. The CDR3 coding sequence is TGTGCCAGCAGCTCTCCGCGGTGGGGGGGCCCCACAGATACGCAGTATTTT. Protein product: CASSSPRWGGPTDTQYF.